This record covers a single TCR beta chain. Its antigen is not known. The data were taken from a study of blood T cells in healthy people across ages. Primers used in a second PCR of roughly 6 to 12 cycles were a sample-barcoded 5' primer and a J-beta primer mix. One entry per CDR3 protein results from TCRdb running MiXCR on the 5' RACE reads. The repertoire holds roughly 800,000 distinct CDR3 sequences, with roughly 60% as singletons. The germline V and J ends were trimmed by 1 base and 4 bases, with 12 bases remaining between them. CDR3 length: 14 amino acids. CDR1 is DFQATT and CDR2 is SNEGSKA in the germline V gene (reference sequence). Study-wide findings and caveats: The study found more naive CD4+ cells and higher diversity in long-lived than aged donors. Underestimates were what the diversity estimates from one million T cells were considered to be.

This chain connects TRBV20-1 to TRBJ2-3; no clear D. The sequencing input was blood. The source of this sequence is a young man in good health. The CDR3 loop reads CSARAPLGPDTQYF. The DNA for the CDR3 is TGCAGTGCTAGAGCCCCCCTAGGCCCAGATACGCAGTATTTT.